A selection of T cell receptor beta chains follows, all from one sample in a study of molecular identifiers for immune sequencing clone quantification. MiXCR was run by TCRdb on the PCR reads, yielding one entry per CDR3 protein. The table lists about 100,000 distinct CDR3 sequences, 21% of them singletons. Specimen: naive CD8+ T cells from blood, with Jurkat cell RNA spiked in. Every receptor here comes from a human donor in good health. Some libraries in this study had Jurkat cell RNA spiked in. CDR3s include the opening cysteine and the closing phenylalanine or tryptophan. The D gene is left open where the match is weak. Clone size is stated in some rows and not others, as once, few, many or a class when expanded.

V: TRBV7-9; size: NA; J: TRBJ2-5; D: TRBD1; CDR3: CASSLGPGQGQETQCF
V: TRBV12-3/TRBV12-4; size: NA; J: TRBJ2-5; D: TRBD2; CDR3: CASQREGRETQYF
V: TRBV7-6; size: many; J: TRBJ2-3; D: TRBD2; CDR3: CASSLDPPQLAGSTDTQYF
V: TRBV7-9; size: many; J: TRBJ1-1; D: TRBD1; CDR3: CASNRDRNTEAFF
V: TRBV12-5; size: few; J: TRBJ2-1; D: TRBD2; CDR3: CASGLGAGGLGNEQFF
V: TRBV7-2; size: many; J: TRBJ2-5; D: NA; CDR3: CASSLTSHQETQYF
V: TRBV3-1; size: NA; J: TRBJ1-6; D: NA; CDR3: CASSQDPRGFRVSYNSPLHF
V: TRBV29-1; size: few; J: TRBJ2-7; D: NA; CDR3: CSVSQDSYEQYF
V: TRBV12-5; size: many; J: TRBJ2-3; D: TRBD2; CDR3: CASGLVVGGFSPLTTDTQYF
V: TRBV25-1; size: many; J: TRBJ2-5; D: NA; CDR3: CASSDVYRETQYF
V: TRBV7-2; size: NA; J: TRBJ2-5; D: TRBD1; CDR3: CASRTSGDSVETQYF
V: TRBV7-9; size: few; J: TRBJ2-7; D: NA; CDR3: CASSDHGQSPYEQYF
V: TRBV29-1; size: many; J: TRBJ2-7; D: NA; CDR3: CSVEDEVTYEQYF
V: TRBV5-3; size: NA; J: TRBJ2-1; D: NA; CDR3: CASSLEAQGEQFF
V: TRBV12-3/TRBV12-4; size: NA; J: TRBJ2-5; D: NA; CDR3: CASSIQETQYF
V: TRBV7-2; size: many; J: TRBJ2-4; D: NA; CDR3: CASSRTNELAKNIQYF
V: TRBV7-9; size: NA; J: TRBJ2-1; D: NA; CDR3: CASSLTVSYNEQFF
V: TRBV2; size: NA; J: TRBJ2-3; D: TRBD2; CDR3: CASSFNDLSGGMYYTDTQYF
V: TRBV6-6; size: NA; J: TRBJ2-2; D: NA; CDR3: CASSFTNTGGLFF
V: TRBV7-9; size: many; J: TRBJ2-3; D: TRBD2; CDR3: CASSPTTASGGSAEADTQYF
V: TRBV11-2; size: NA; J: TRBJ2-7; D: TRBD1; CDR3: CATPSGTGTVEQYF
V: TRBV2; size: many; J: TRBJ2-6; D: NA; CDR3: CASSEGRGVMTGANVLTF
V: TRBV28; size: many; J: TRBJ2-7; D: TRBD1; CDR3: CASSRQGTSSDEQYF
V: TRBV24-1; size: few; J: TRBJ1-1; D: NA; CDR3: CATSDWTGTEAFF
V: TRBV19; size: NA; J: TRBJ1-5; D: TRBD1; CDR3: CASSPGTGYQPQHF
V: TRBV3-1; size: few; J: TRBJ2-7; D: TRBD2; CDR3: CASSQETSGFSSYEQYF
V: TRBV25-1; size: many; J: TRBJ1-1; D: TRBD1; CDR3: CASRGQGRNTEAFF
V: TRBV4-1; size: NA; J: TRBJ1-1; D: TRBD1; CDR3: CASSPTGYTEAFF
V: TRBV4-3; size: many; J: TRBJ1-1; D: NA; CDR3: CASSQTSGDTEAFF
V: TRBV6-5; size: NA; J: TRBJ2-2; D: NA; CDR3: CASSYGGYTGELFF
V: TRBV7-8; size: few; J: TRBJ2-5; D: NA; CDR3: CASRLVGAEETQYF
V: TRBV27; size: many; J: TRBJ2-3; D: TRBD2; CDR3: CASKGLAGGPLDTQYF
V: TRBV20-1; size: few; J: TRBJ2-3; D: TRBD2; CDR3: CSAREGGRAFFPADTQYF
V: TRBV20-1; size: many; J: TRBJ2-3; D: TRBD1; CDR3: CSARDMRGPRTDTQYF
V: TRBV28; size: few; J: TRBJ2-7; D: NA; CDR3: CASSPLGGIEQYF
V: TRBV13; size: many; J: TRBJ2-7; D: TRBD2; CDR3: CASSRANPSGGPPYEQYF
V: TRBV4-3; size: many; J: TRBJ2-7; D: NA; CDR3: CASSQDSGETSPGYEQYF
V: TRBV29-1; size: many; J: TRBJ1-1; D: TRBD1; CDR3: CSVAYGTGGTEAFF
V: TRBV5-6; size: many; J: TRBJ2-7; D: TRBD1; CDR3: CASSLRDRTYEQYF
V: TRBV28; size: many; J: TRBJ2-2; D: NA; CDR3: CASGGGELFF
V: TRBV7-9; size: few; J: TRBJ2-7; D: TRBD2; CDR3: CASSSTSGRAYERYF
V: TRBV4-3; size: many; J: TRBJ1-1; D: NA; CDR3: CASSRSYRESTEAFF
V: TRBV10-3; size: many; J: TRBJ2-5; D: NA; CDR3: CATQGGVQETQYF
V: TRBV5-5; size: many; J: TRBJ1-1; D: NA; CDR3: CASSLDVGDPGAFF
V: TRBV4-1; size: once; J: TRBJ1-1; D: NA; CDR3: CASSQEGQGLITEALF
V: TRBV5-4; size: few; J: TRBJ2-7; D: TRBD2; CDR3: CASSFGLAEQYF
V: TRBV13; size: many; J: TRBJ1-3; D: NA; CDR3: CASSSDRIGNTIYF
V: TRBV29-1; size: many; J: TRBJ2-3; D: TRBD2; CDR3: CSVEAWGLAGISTDTQYF
V: TRBV12-3/TRBV12-4; size: many; J: TRBJ2-3; D: NA; CDR3: CASSPWSRDTQYF
V: TRBV27; size: many; J: TRBJ2-3; D: TRBD2; CDR3: CASKGTSGGSDTQYF
V: TRBV6-1; size: many; J: TRBJ2-5; D: NA; CDR3: CASSDWQAFQETQYF
V: TRBV18; size: NA; J: TRBJ2-7; D: TRBD2; CDR3: CVSSPILGGSSYEQYF
V: TRBV7-6; size: many; J: TRBJ2-3; D: NA; CDR3: CASSLGGGGTQYF
V: TRBV9; size: many; J: TRBJ2-3; D: NA; CDR3: CASSTDASFTDTQYF
V: TRBV27; size: few; J: TRBJ2-2; D: NA; CDR3: CASGSSGELFF
V: TRBV6-5; size: many; J: TRBJ2-5; D: NA; CDR3: CASSYSSDQETQYF
V: TRBV4-3; size: many; J: TRBJ2-7; D: NA; CDR3: CASSQDRREQYF